This TCR beta chain was recovered during a study of cytomegalovirus exposure and HLA in healthy donors. This CDR3 has 17 amino acids. The germline gives CDR1 SGHNT, CDR2 YYREEE (reference sequence). The J segment lost 0 bases and the V segment lost 3 bases, leaving 9 bases of the junction unmatched. 60 Vbeta and 13 Jbeta primers were used in PCR. Only in-frame clones appear in the TCRdb table, and some are missing; sequencing was by immunoSEQ multiplex PCR. The sample lists 130,000 or so clones; roughly four fifths were seen once. J is TRBJ1-2 and V is TRBV5-4, with TRBD1 matching 9 bases. The sample comprised PBMCs. The TCR was taken from a man between 18 and 35 years old in good health and CMV-seropositive. The CDR3 here is CASSSPGQGLANYGYTF. CDR3 DNA: TGTGCCAGCAGCTCCCCAGGACAGGGGCTAGCTAACTATGGCTACACCTTC.